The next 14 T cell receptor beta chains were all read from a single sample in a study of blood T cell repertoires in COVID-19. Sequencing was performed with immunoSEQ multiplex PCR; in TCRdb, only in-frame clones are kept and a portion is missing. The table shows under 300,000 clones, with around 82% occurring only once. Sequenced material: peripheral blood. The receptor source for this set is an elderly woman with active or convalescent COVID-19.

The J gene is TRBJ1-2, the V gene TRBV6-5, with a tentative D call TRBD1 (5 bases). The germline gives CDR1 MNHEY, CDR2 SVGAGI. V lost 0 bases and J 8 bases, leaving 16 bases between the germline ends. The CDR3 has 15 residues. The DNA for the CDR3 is TGTGCCAGCAGTTACTCGGGGCAGGGCATGGGGGGCTACACCTTC. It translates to CASSYSGQGMGGYTF.

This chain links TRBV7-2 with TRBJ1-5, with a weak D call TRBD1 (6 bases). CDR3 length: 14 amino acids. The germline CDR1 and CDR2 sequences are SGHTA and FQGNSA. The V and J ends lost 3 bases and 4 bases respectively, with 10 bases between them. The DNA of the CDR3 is TGTGCCAGCAGCTTTTTTCAGGGGAATCAGCCCCAGCATTTT. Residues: CASSFFQGNQPQHF. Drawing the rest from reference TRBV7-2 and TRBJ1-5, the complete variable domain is GAGVSQSPSNKVTEKGKDVELRCDPISGHTALYWYRQSLGQGLEFLIYFQGNSAPDKSGLPSDRFSAERTGGSVSTLTIQRTQQEDSAVYLCASSFFQGNQPQHFGDGTRLSIL.

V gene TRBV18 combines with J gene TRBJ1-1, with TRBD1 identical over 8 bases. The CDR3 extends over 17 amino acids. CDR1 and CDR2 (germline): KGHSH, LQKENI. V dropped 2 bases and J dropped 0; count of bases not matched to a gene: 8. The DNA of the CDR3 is TGTGCCAGCTCACCAACGGACAGGGCTAGCATGAACACTGAAGCTTTCTTT. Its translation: CASSPTDRASMNTEAFF.

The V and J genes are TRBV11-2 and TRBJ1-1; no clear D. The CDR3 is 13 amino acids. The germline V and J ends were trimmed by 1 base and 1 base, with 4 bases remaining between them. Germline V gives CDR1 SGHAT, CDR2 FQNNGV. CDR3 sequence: CASSLGRNTEAFF. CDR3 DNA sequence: TGTGCCAGCAGCTTAGGGAGGAACACTGAAGCTTTCTTT.

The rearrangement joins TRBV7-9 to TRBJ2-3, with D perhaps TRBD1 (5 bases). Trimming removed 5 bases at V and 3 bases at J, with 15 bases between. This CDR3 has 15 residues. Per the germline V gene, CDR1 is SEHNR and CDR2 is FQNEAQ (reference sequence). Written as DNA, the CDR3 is TGTGCCAGCAGCAAAGAAGGGGCGTTGACAGATACGCAGTATTTT. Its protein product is CASSKEGALTDTQYF.

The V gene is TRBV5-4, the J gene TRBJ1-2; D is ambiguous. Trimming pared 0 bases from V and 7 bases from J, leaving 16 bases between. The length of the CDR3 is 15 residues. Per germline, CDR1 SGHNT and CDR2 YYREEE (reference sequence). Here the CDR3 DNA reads TGTGCCAGCAGCTTGGGTTGGCAGAAGGCGGGTGGCTACACCTTC. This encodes CASSLGWQKAGGYTF.

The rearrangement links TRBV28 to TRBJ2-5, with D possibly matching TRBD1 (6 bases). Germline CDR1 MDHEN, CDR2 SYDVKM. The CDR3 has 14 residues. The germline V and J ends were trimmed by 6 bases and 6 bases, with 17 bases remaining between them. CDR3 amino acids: CASSPGQSSKTQYF. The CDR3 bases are TGTGCCAGCAGCCCCGGACAGTCGTCGAAGACCCAGTACTTC.

Here the CDR3 DNA reads TGTGCCAGCAGTTATCCCGAGTCCGGGACAGGGGGGTACGAGCAGTACTTC. Translating gives CASSYPESGTGGYEQYF. The V and J genes are TRBV6-2 or TRBV6-3 and TRBJ2-7, with TRBD1 identical over 11 bases. CDR1 MNHEY and CDR2 SVGEGT come from the germline V gene. Losses at the gene ends were 3 bases for V and 4 bases for J; bases not matched to a gene: 11. CDR3 length equals 17 residues.

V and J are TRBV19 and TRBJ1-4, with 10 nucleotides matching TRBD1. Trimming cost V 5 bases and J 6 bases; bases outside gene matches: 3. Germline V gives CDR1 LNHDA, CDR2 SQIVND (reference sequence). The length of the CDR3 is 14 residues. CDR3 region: CASSPTGGYEKLFF. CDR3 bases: TGTGCCAGTAGTCCGACAGGGGGCTATGAAAAACTGTTTTTT.

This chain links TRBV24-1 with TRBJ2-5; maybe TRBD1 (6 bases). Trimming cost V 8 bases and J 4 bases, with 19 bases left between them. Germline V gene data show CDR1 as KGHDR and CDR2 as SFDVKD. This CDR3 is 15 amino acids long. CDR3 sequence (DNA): TGTGCCACCATGAGTCGTAAGGGGGACGGAGAGACCCAGTACTTC. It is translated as CATMSRKGDGETQYF.

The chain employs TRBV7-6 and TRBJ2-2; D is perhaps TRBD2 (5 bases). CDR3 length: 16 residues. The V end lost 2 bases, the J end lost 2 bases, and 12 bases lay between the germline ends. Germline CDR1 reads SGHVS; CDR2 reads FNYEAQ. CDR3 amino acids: CASSLNVGVNTGELFF. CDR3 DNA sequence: TGTGCCAGCAGCTTAAACGTGGGAGTAAACACCGGGGAGCTGTTTTTT.

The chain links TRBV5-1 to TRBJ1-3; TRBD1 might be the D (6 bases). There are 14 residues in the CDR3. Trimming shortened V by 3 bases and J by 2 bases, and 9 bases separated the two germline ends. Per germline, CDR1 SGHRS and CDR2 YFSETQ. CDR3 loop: CASSYKGAGNTIYF. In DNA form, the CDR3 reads TGCGCCAGCAGCTATAAGGGGGCTGGAAACACCATATATTTT.

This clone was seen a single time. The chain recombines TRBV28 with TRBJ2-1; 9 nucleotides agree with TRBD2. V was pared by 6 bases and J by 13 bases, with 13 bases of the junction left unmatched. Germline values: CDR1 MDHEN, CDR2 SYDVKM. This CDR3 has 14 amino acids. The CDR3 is CASRKPTLSGGQFF. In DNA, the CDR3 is TGTGCCAGCAGAAAACCAACCCTTAGCGGGGGACAGTTCTTC.

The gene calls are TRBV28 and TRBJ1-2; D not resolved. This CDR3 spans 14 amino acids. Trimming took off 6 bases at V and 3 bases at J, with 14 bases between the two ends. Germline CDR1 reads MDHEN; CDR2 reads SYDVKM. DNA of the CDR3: TGTGCCAGCAGCCTGAGATTCCCCCACTATGGCTACACCTTC. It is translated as CASSLRFPHYGYTF.